These 32 T cell receptor beta chains were sequenced from one sample in a study of shared clonotypes between healthy human individuals. Clones were read by immunoSEQ multiplex PCR, and TCRdb kept only the in-frame ones, dropping some. Of 2 million to 3 million clones in the sample, 80% to 95% were seen once. Specimen: naive CD4+ T cells from PBMCs. The subset here: CD45RA+ positively selected. The receptors here all came from a man in his late teens or twenties in good health. Some clones in this sample may be carry-over from other donors' samples.

The CDR3 coding sequence is TGTGCCAGCAGTGTGAGGACTAGCGGGACGAACACCGGGGAGCTGTTTTTT. Its protein is CASSVRTSGTNTGELFF. This chain joins TRBV2 and TRBJ2-2; 12 bases map to TRBD2. The junction had 3 bases not matched to a gene; V was cut back by 4 bases and J by 0 bases. In germline, CDR1 is SNHLY, CDR2 FYNNEI. The CDR3 contains 17 residues.

The J gene is TRBJ1-1, the V gene TRBV28; D ambiguous. Germline assignment: CDR1 MDHEN and CDR2 SYDVKM. Between the trimmed V and J ends, which lost 7 bases and 0 bases, there was a span of 9 bases. CDR3 size: 13 residues. This CDR3 reads CASKWLLNTEAFF. CDR3 nucleotide sequence: TGTGCCAGCAAGTGGCTATTGAACACTGAAGCTTTCTTT.

V and J are TRBV18 and TRBJ1-4; 9 positions agree with TRBD1. CDR3 size: 15 residues. The V and J ends lost 1 base and 7 bases, in that order; junction bases with no gene match: 4. Germline CDR1 reads KGHSH; CDR2 reads LQKENI. CDR3 sequence: CASSPQQGAGEKLFF. CDR3 DNA: TGTGCCAGCTCACCACAACAGGGGGCGGGTGAAAAACTGTTTTTT.

V and J are TRBV14 and TRBJ1-3; TRBD1 is a possible D gene (5 bases). There are 14 residues in the CDR3. Per the germline V gene, CDR1 is SGHDN and CDR2 is FVKESK. V was cut by 1 base and J by 4 bases, with 8 bases left in between. The CDR3 spells CASSQGGPGNTIYF. The CDR3 bases are TGTGCCAGCAGCCAAGGGGGACCCGGAAACACCATATATTTT.

The chain is built from TRBV5-5 and TRBJ2-7; a possible D gene is TRBD2 (5 bases). The length of the CDR3 is 14 residues. Trimming cost V 2 bases and J 5 bases, with 14 bases left between them. Germline V gene sequence: CDR1 SGHKS, CDR2 YYEKEE (reference sequence). CDR3 sequence reads: CASSLVSGSDEQYF. In DNA, the CDR3 is TGTGCCAGCAGCTTAGTTTCGGGGTCAGACGAGCAGTACTTC.

The sample holds one count of this clone. The chain couples TRBV9 to TRBJ2-3, with 12 bases identical to TRBD2. J was trimmed by 5 bases and V by 4 bases; bases with no gene match: 8. Germline values: CDR1 SGDLS, CDR2 YYNGEE. The CDR3 is 16 residues long. The CDR3 coding sequence is TGTGCCAGCAGCTTTAGGACTAGCGGGAACTTAGATACGCAGTATTTT. Amino acid sequence: CASSFRTSGNLDTQYF.

The V and J genes are TRBV11-3 and TRBJ2-1; a possible D gene is TRBD1 (6 bases). Germline CDR1 is SGHNT and CDR2 is YENEEA. V was shortened by 6 bases and J by 10 bases, with 22 bases between the two germline ends. The CDR3 length is 15 residues. CDR3 DNA sequence: TGTGCCAGCAGTCCCGGGACAAGGGCGCAGGGGGAGCAGTTCTTC. This sequence encodes CASSPGTRAQGEQFF. The complete variable domain, with remaining parts taken from reference TRBV11-3 and TRBJ2-1, reads EAGVVQSPRYKIIEKKQPVAFWCNPISGHNTLYWYLQNLGQGPELLIRYENEEAVDDSQLPKDRFSAERLKGVDSTLKIQPAELGDSAVYLCASSPGTRAQGEQFFGPGTRLTVL.

This chain joins TRBV28 and TRBJ2-4; the match to TRBD1 covers 8 bases. Germline lookup yields CDR1 MDHEN and CDR2 SYDVKM. The CDR3 totals 19 residues. J was trimmed by 3 bases and V by 4 bases; bases with no gene match: 17. In DNA form, the CDR3 reads TGTGCCAGCAGTTCCCGTCCGGGACAGGCAGGAGTGGGCAAAAACATTCAGTACTTC. Translation gives CASSSRPGQAGVGKNIQYF. Filled out from reference TRBV28 and TRBJ2-4, the complete variable domain reads DVKVTQSSRYLVKRTGEKVFLECVQDMDHENMFWYRQDPGLGLRLIYFSYDVKMKEKGDIPEGYSVSREKKERFSLILESASTNQTSMYLCASSSRPGQAGVGKNIQYFGAGTRLSVL.

The J gene is TRBJ2-2, the V gene TRBV5-1, with 10 bases lining up with TRBD2. CDR3 length: 14 amino acids. V gave up 4 bases and J gave up 4 bases; unmatched junction bases: 1. CDR1 and CDR2 from the germline V gene are SGHRS and YFSETQ. CDR3 region: CASSRTSGTGELFF. The DNA of the CDR3 is TGCGCCAGCAGCAGGACTAGCGGCACCGGGGAGCTGTTTTTT.

This clone was detected only a few times. J is TRBJ1-2 and V is TRBV4-2; D unresolved. The CDR3 consists of 13 residues. The V gene's germline CDR1 is LGHNA and CDR2 YNFKEQ. V was shortened by 3 bases and J by 3 bases, with 8 bases between the two germline ends. The CDR3 nucleotides are TGTGCCAGCAGCCATCACTTCGACTATGGCTACACCTTC. Protein product: CASSHHFDYGYTF.

V gene TRBV28 combines with J gene TRBJ1-5; D is possibly TRBD1 (6 bases). V lost 3 bases, J lost 2 bases, and 11 bases lay in between. CDR1 and CDR2 from the germline V gene are MDHEN and SYDVKM. This CDR3 has 15 residues. CDR3 in DNA: TGTGCCAGCAGTTTGTTTTCAGGGGGCAATCAGCCCCAGCATTTT. Protein: CASSLFSGGNQPQHF.

The chain combines TRBV5-4 with TRBJ1-2, with 7 nucleotides matching TRBD1. This CDR3 is built from 13 residues. Per germline, CDR1 SGHNT and CDR2 YYREEE (reference sequence). V shed 0 bases and J 8 bases; nucleotides not matched to a gene: 4. The CDR3 bases are TGTGCCAGCAGCTTGGAGACAGGGCGAGGCTACACCTTC. This codes for CASSLETGRGYTF. The whole variable domain, filled in from reference TRBV5-4 and TRBJ1-2, reads ETGVTQSPTHLIKTRGQQVTLRCSSQSGHNTVSWYQQALGQGPQFIFQYYREEENGRGNFPPRFSGLQFPNYSSELNVNALELDDSALYLCASSLETGRGYTFGSGTRLTVV.

The V call is TRBV2, the J call TRBJ2-3, with D possibly being TRBD2 (6 bases). Trimming removed 6 bases from V and 7 bases from J, with 20 bases in between. CDR3 length: 15 residues. The germline gives CDR1 SNHLY, CDR2 FYNNEI. The CDR3: CASRSEGRLVNTQYF. The CDR3 DNA reads TGTGCCAGCAGGTCGGAGGGCCGGTTGGTAAATACGCAGTATTTT.

J is TRBJ2-3 and V is TRBV28; 11 bases fit TRBD2. The V gene end was trimmed by 2 bases and the J gene end by 3 bases; junction bases not matched to a gene: 7. The CDR3 loop spans 17 amino acids. Germline CDR1 and CDR2: MDHEN and SYDVKM. This chain's CDR3 is CASSLQSASGRTDTQYF. CDR3 DNA: TGTGCCAGCAGTTTACAATCGGCTAGCGGGAGGACAGATACGCAGTATTTT. Combining the CDR3 with reference TRBV28 and TRBJ2-3 gives the whole variable domain DVKVTQSSRYLVKRTGEKVFLECVQDMDHENMFWYRQDPGLGLRLIYFSYDVKMKEKGDIPEGYSVSREKKERFSLILESASTNQTSMYLCASSLQSASGRTDTQYFGPGTRLTVL.

To note about this clone: In the same sample, other DNA sequences code for this CDR3. The chain couples TRBV20-1 to TRBJ1-6, with D unclear. The CDR3 runs 11 residues. Looked up from germline, CDR1 is DFQATT and CDR2 is SNEGSKA (reference sequence). The V gene lost 6 bases and the J gene lost 7 bases, with 7 bases spanning the gap. The CDR3 DNA is TGCAGTGCCGCGGGAAATTCACCCCTCCACTTT. The encoded protein is CSAAGNSPLHF.

In its sample, this clone was seen a few times. The V call is TRBV27, the J call TRBJ1-2; weak D call: TRBD1 (6 bases). Germline V gives CDR1 MNHEY, CDR2 SMNVEV (reference sequence). The V gene lost 5 bases and the J gene lost 8 bases, with 15 bases spanning the gap. The length of the CDR3 is 13 residues. The CDR3 DNA is TGTGCCAGCAGTCCACAGGGTCGCTTGGGCTACACCTTC. Translation gives CASSPQGRLGYTF.

This chain connects TRBV4-2 to TRBJ2-3; 8 bases align to TRBD2. The CDR3 spans 17 residues. CDR1 and CDR2 from the germline V gene are LGHNA and YNFKEQ. V was pared by 0 bases and J by 2 bases, with 7 bases of the junction left unmatched. The CDR3 reads CASSQEVAGTYTDTQYF. CDR3 nucleotide sequence: TGTGCCAGCAGCCAAGAGGTAGCGGGAACATACACAGATACGCAGTATTTT.

The chain carries TRBV7-2 and TRBJ2-1; 9 nucleotides agree with TRBD2. J was trimmed by 12 bases and V by 8 bases; bases with no gene match: 17. The CDR3 is 15 amino acids. Germline V gene sequence: CDR1 SGHTA, CDR2 FQGNSA. CDR3 sequence: CASAGGLAGKGGQFF. CDR3 bases: TGTGCCAGCGCTGGGGGGCTAGCGGGAAAGGGCGGGCAGTTCTTC.

This rearrangement joins TRBV29-1 to TRBJ1-1; tentatively, D is TRBD1 (5 bases). The length of the CDR3 is 13 residues. Per germline, CDR1 SQVTM and CDR2 ANQGSEA. Deletions cut 5 bases from V and 4 bases from J, with 14 bases between. Here the CDR3 reads CSVWDRRGTEAFF. The CDR3 coding sequence is TGCAGCGTTTGGGACCGTAGGGGCACTGAAGCTTTCTTT. The full variable domain, rest sourced from reference TRBV29-1 and TRBJ1-1, is SAVISQKPSRDICQRGTSLTIQCQVDSQVTMMFWYRQQPGQSLTLIATANQGSEATYESGFVIDKFPISRPNLTFSTLTVSNMSPEDSSIYLCSVWDRRGTEAFFGQGTRLTVV.

The sample holds one count of this clone. This chain links TRBV4-2 with TRBJ2-7; TRBD1 matches at 10 bases. The CDR3 runs to 17 residues. After removal of 2 bases from V and 7 bases from J, the junction contained 14 bases not matched to a gene. Germline values: CDR1 LGHNA, CDR2 YNFKEQ. CDR3 DNA sequence: TGTGCCAGCAGCCAACAGTTCCGGGACAGGGGACGTCGGGAGCAGTACTTC. Protein sequence: CASSQQFRDRGRREQYF.

The chain links TRBV19 to TRBJ1-5; 9 bases agree with TRBD1. Germline CDR1 is LNHDA and CDR2 is SQIVND (reference sequence). The ends lost 4 bases at V and 6 bases at J; junction bases unmatched: 10. This CDR3 is 16 amino acids long. CDR3 DNA sequence: TGTGCCAGTAGTAAATCTACAGGGGGCGGAGGTCAGCCCCAGCATTTT. Translation: CASSKSTGGGGQPQHF.

The chain carries TRBV7-2 and TRBJ2-2, with D possibly called TRBD1 or TRBD2 (5 bases each). The CDR3 runs to 14 residues. Trimming took 3 bases from V and 5 from J, leaving 10 bases between them. Germline loops: CDR1 SGHTA, CDR2 FQGNSA. The CDR3 nucleotides are TGTGCCAGCAGCTTCGGGACGTCTACCGGGGAGCTGTTTTTT. Its protein is CASSFGTSTGELFF.

V and J are TRBV7-6 and TRBJ1-1, with D perhaps TRBD1 (5 bases). Germline V gene sequence: CDR1 SGHVS, CDR2 FNYEAQ. V dropped 5 bases and J dropped 6 bases, with 19 bases sitting between them. The CDR3 is 15 residues long. As DNA, the CDR3 is TGTGCCAGCAGCCGGACCAGGGAGGGCACCCCTGAAGCTTTCTTT. Amino acids: CASSRTREGTPEAFF.

The chain has TRBV6-5 and TRBJ2-3; unclear D gene. Germline V CDR1 and CDR2: MNHEY, SVGAGI. The CDR3 is made up of 13 amino acids. Trimming pared 2 bases from V and 4 bases from J, leaving 7 bases between. This CDR3 is CASSYPPADTQYF. Here the CDR3 DNA reads TGTGCCAGCAGTTACCCGCCAGCAGATACGCAGTATTTT.

The chain employs TRBV6-1 and TRBJ1-2; 9 nucleotides align to TRBD1. J was trimmed by 5 bases and V by 3 bases; bases with no gene match: 7. Per germline, CDR1 MNHNS and CDR2 SASEGT. This CDR3 contains 15 residues. The CDR3 loop is CASSDDGDRVYGYTF. Here the CDR3 DNA reads TGTGCCAGCAGTGATGATGGGGACAGGGTGTATGGCTACACCTTC.

The V and J genes are TRBV18 and TRBJ2-1; TRBD1 matches 9 bases. V lost 2 bases, J lost 2 bases, and 4 bases stayed unmatched. The CDR3 loop spans 16 amino acids. Germline V lookup: CDR1 KGHSH, CDR2 LQKENI. The CDR3 region has the DNA TGTGCCAGCTCACCAAAGAGGGACAGGGCCTACAATGAGCAGTTCTTC. Translating gives CASSPKRDRAYNEQFF. Full variable domain (rest looked up from reference TRBV18 and TRBJ2-1): NAGVMQNPRHLVRRRGQEARLRCSPMKGHSHVYWYRQLPEEGLKFMVYLQKENIIDESGMPKERFSAEFPKEGPSILRIQQVVRGDSAAYFCASSPKRDRAYNEQFFGPGTRLTVL.

The chain recombines TRBV9 with TRBJ2-7; TRBD1 agrees at 7 bases. This CDR3 comprises 14 residues. V was pared by 1 base and J by 4 bases, with 5 bases of the junction left unmatched. The germline gives CDR1 SGDLS, CDR2 YYNGEE. In DNA form, the CDR3 reads TGTGCCAGCAGCGTATCTACAGGGGAGTACGAGCAGTACTTC. Its translation is CASSVSTGEYEQYF.

The chain couples TRBV5-1 to TRBJ1-3; a possible D gene is TRBD1 (6 bases). There are 15 residues in the CDR3. V was cut by 0 bases and J by 5 bases, with 12 bases left in between. The V gene's germline CDR1 is SGHRS and CDR2 YFSETQ. CDR3 DNA: TGCGCCAGCAGCTTGGGCGCGCAGGGGAGAAACACCATATATTTT. Its protein product is CASSLGAQGRNTIYF.

The chain joins TRBV6-1 to TRBJ2-5; TRBD1 aligns across 8 bases. The trim removed 6 bases at V and 1 base at J, leaving 1 base unmatched. This CDR3 region has 13 residues. Germline V gives CDR1 MNHNS, CDR2 SASEGT. CDR3 amino acids: CASRDRVQETQYF. The CDR3 DNA sequence: TGTGCCAGCAGGGACAGGGTCCAAGAGACCCAGTACTTC.

CDR3 residues: CASSSWRGAGADEQYF. CDR3 sequence (DNA): TGCGCCAGCAGCTCCTGGAGAGGGGCGGGAGCTGACGAGCAGTACTTC. The chain links TRBV5-1 to TRBJ2-7; 7 bases are shared with TRBD2. The CDR3 length is 16 residues. V lost 3 bases and J lost 5; bases outside the gene matches: 14. CDR1 is SGHRS, CDR2 YFSETQ, per germline. Filled out from reference TRBV5-1 and TRBJ2-7, the complete variable domain reads KAGVTQTPRYLIKTRGQQVTLSCSPISGHRSVSWYQQTPGQGLQFLFEYFSETQRNKGNFPGRFSGRQFSNSRSEMNVSTLELGDSALYLCASSSWRGAGADEQYFGPGTRLTVT.

This clone occurred once. V gene TRBV13 combines with J gene TRBJ2-7, with 7 nucleotides matching TRBD1. Per germline, CDR1 PRHDT and CDR2 FYEKMQ (reference sequence). J gave up 3 bases and V 3 bases, and 2 bases lay outside the gene matches. There are 13 residues in the CDR3. The CDR3 here is CASSFGQDYEQYF. The CDR3 bases are TGTGCCAGCAGCTTCGGACAGGACTACGAGCAGTACTTC.

The V call is TRBV5-1, the J call TRBJ2-5, with D tentatively TRBD1 or TRBD2 (5 bases each). Deletions cut 0 bases from V and 4 bases from J, with 13 bases between. The CDR3 covers 15 residues. The germline V gene has CDR1 SGHRS and CDR2 YFSETQ. DNA of the CDR3: TGCGCCAGCAGCTTGGTTATGGGGGACGGAGAGACCCAGTACTTC. Its translation is CASSLVMGDGETQYF.